This record concerns one TCR beta chain sequence. One end of the junction fails to match germline, which may point to a read error. The data are from a study of shared clonotypes between healthy human individuals. This table comes from immunoSEQ multiplex PCR, and its TCRdb copy is limited to in-frame clones, with some not included. This repertoire shows about a million clones, roughly 72% found once; its top ten account for 1.5%. Sequenced input: memory CD4+ T cells sorted from blood. Noted subset: CD45RA-negative fraction. This sequence was found in a man between 18 and 29 years old in good health.

CDR3 bases: TGTGCCAGCACCTTGGATAGGGCTTACTACGAGCAGTACTTC. Amino acid sequence: CASTLDRAYYEQYF. This rearrangement joins TRBV5-5 to TRBJ2-7; D gene ambiguous. This CDR3 has 14 amino acids. The germline CDR1 and CDR2 sequences are SGHKS and YYEKEE (reference sequence).